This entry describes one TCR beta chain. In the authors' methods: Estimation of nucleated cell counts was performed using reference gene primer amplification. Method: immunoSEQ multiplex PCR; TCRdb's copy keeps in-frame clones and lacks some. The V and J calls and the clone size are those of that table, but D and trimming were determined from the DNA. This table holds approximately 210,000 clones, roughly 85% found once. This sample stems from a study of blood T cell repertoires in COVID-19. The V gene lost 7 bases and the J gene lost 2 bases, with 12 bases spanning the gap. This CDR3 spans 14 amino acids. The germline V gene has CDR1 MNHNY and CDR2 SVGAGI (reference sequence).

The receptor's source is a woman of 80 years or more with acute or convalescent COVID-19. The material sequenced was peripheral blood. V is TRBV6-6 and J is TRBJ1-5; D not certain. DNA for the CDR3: TGTGCCAGCACCACACGAGAGGGCAATCAGCCCCAGCATTTT. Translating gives CASTTREGNQPQHF.